Below are 30 T cell receptor beta chains sequenced from a single sample in a study of CD8 T cell repertoires and HIV-1 epitope variants. The assay was immunoSEQ multiplex PCR, and TCRdb's table has in-frame clones only and misses some. This sample carries about 5,300 clones, approximately 65% of them seen once, and the ten largest clones take roughly 46%. Which antigens these TCRs recognize remains unknown. The sequenced sample was cultured CD8+ T cells derived from PBMCs. The receptors stem from a male donor with HIV.

The chain couples TRBV9 to TRBJ1-6; no reliable D call. Germline CDR1 reads SGDLS; CDR2 reads YYNGEE. The V and J ends lost 1 base and 13 bases respectively, with 3 bases between them. This CDR3 contains 10 residues. The CDR3 nucleotides are TGTGCCAGCAGCGTAATCCCCCTCCACTTT. Translated, it gives CASSVIPLHF.

A remark on this clone: In this CDR3 the conserved last residue, phenylalanine or tryptophan, is missing, so a read error is likely. The chain couples TRBV19 to TRBJ1-2, with D unclear. Trimming took 5 bases from V and 6 from J, leaving 16 bases between them. The germline V gene has CDR1 LNHDA and CDR2 SQIVND (reference sequence). The CDR3 loop spans 14 amino acids. The CDR3 DNA reads as TGTGCCAGTAGTGCTACCGGGTCCCCTAATGGCTACACCCTC. This translates into CASSATGSPNGYTL.

The chain has TRBV6-5 and TRBJ1-1; no definite D call. Trimming took off 0 bases at V and 3 bases at J, with 11 bases between the two ends. The CDR3 has 15 residues. Germline values: CDR1 MNHEY, CDR2 SVGAGI. CDR3 sequence reads: CASSYSKPAYTEAFF. The CDR3 nucleotides read TGTGCCAGCAGTTACTCGAAGCCCGCTTACACTGAAGCTTTCTTT.

The J gene is TRBJ2-7, the V gene TRBV19; no firm D call. The CDR3 consists of 16 residues. The germline V gene encodes CDR1 LNHDA and CDR2 SQIVND (reference sequence). V was shortened by 5 bases and J by 2 bases, with 19 bases between the two germline ends. This chain's CDR3 is CASSPRSAEMPYEQYF. The CDR3 DNA follows: TGTGCCAGTAGTCCCCGCAGCGCAGAGATGCCCTACGAGCAGTACTTC.

The V gene is TRBV28, the J gene TRBJ2-7, with a weak D call TRBD1 (6 bases). From germline, CDR1 is MDHEN and CDR2 SYDVKM. The CDR3 covers 13 residues. The V and J ends lost 8 bases and 2 bases respectively, with 13 bases between them. The CDR3: CASADPGAYEQYF. For the CDR3, the DNA is TGTGCCAGCGCCGACCCAGGGGCCTACGAGCAGTACTTC.

The chain carries TRBV10-2 and TRBJ2-5; 10 bases match TRBD2. Unmatched junction bases numbered 3, after V lost 0 bases and J lost 2 bases. The length of the CDR3 is 16 residues. Germline assignment: CDR1 WSHSY and CDR2 SAAADI. The CDR3 here is CASSESVSGGQETQYF. The DNA of the CDR3 is TGCGCCAGCAGTGAGTCGGTTAGCGGGGGGCAAGAGACCCAGTACTTC.

This chain uses TRBV25-1 with TRBJ2-3, with TRBD1 identical over 10 bases. The CDR3 is 16 residues long. V lost 3 bases and J lost 4; bases outside the gene matches: 7. Germline-derived CDR1 and CDR2 are MGHDK and SYGVNS. CDR3 sequence (DNA): TGTGCCAGCAGTGAGGGGGGGACAGGGGAGGCAGATACGCAGTATTTT. Its translation is CASSEGGTGEADTQYF.

V is TRBV9 and J is TRBJ2-7; D is uncertain. The CDR3 extends over 15 amino acids. CDR1 and CDR2 (germline): SGDLS, YYNGEE. V was cut by 0 bases and J by 4 bases, with 14 bases left in between. In DNA form, the CDR3 reads TGTGCCAGCAGCGTAGCGGCGGTCGCCCGGTACGAGCAGTACTTC. Protein: CASSVAAVARYEQYF.

V usage is TRBV19 and J usage is TRBJ1-3, with D perhaps TRBD1 (5 bases). The V gene lost 3 bases and the J gene lost 0 bases, with 12 bases spanning the gap. The CDR3 consists of 16 residues. The germline CDR1 and CDR2 sequences are LNHDA and SQIVND (reference sequence). CDR3 nucleotide sequence: TGTGCCAGTAGTATGTACAGGTCCGACTCTGGAAACACCATATATTTT. As protein: CASSMYRSDSGNTIYF.

This clone showed up just a few times. The V call is TRBV19, the J call TRBJ2-7; 7 nucleotides line up with TRBD1. V shed 1 base and J 4 bases; nucleotides not matched to a gene: 7. This CDR3 is built from 15 residues. Germline V lookup: CDR1 LNHDA, CDR2 SQIVND (reference sequence). The CDR3 bases are TGTGCCAGTAGTATAGCACAGGGGTTGGTTTACGAGCAGTACTTC. Translating it yields CASSIAQGLVYEQYF.

In its sample, this clone was seen a few times. V usage is TRBV11-2 and J usage is TRBJ2-5; a weak D match, TRBD1 (6 bases). Trimming shortened V by 5 bases and J by 5 bases, and 12 bases separated the two germline ends. Germline V gene lookup returns CDR1 SGHAT and CDR2 FQNNGV. This CDR3 region has 13 residues. In nucleotides, the CDR3 is TGTGCCAGCAGCCGGGACATTGGCGAGACCCAGTACTTC. This codes for CASSRDIGETQYF.

This chain connects TRBV7-6 to TRBJ2-5; TRBD1 agrees at 8 bases. The CDR3 totals 17 residues. Germline V CDR1 and CDR2: SGHVS, FNYEAQ. V trimming: 0 bases; J trimming: 4 bases; junction bases outside the gene matches: 10. The CDR3 sequence is CASSLARDRSGRETQYF. The CDR3 DNA reads as TGTGCCAGCAGCTTAGCCCGGGACAGGAGTGGGAGAGAGACCCAGTACTTC.

The J gene is TRBJ1-2, the V gene TRBV9; 8 bases agree with TRBD1. The CDR3 covers 15 residues. The J segment lost 0 bases and the V segment lost 3 bases, leaving 4 bases of the junction unmatched. The germline CDR1 and CDR2 sequences are SGDLS and YYNGEE. The CDR3 region is CASSASTGANYGYTF. The CDR3 region has the DNA TGTGCCAGCAGCGCATCGACAGGGGCTAACTATGGCTACACCTTC.

This rearrangement joins TRBV19 to TRBJ2-1; 8 bases fit TRBD2. This CDR3 has 16 residues. V gave up 0 bases and J gave up 1 base; unmatched junction bases: 2. The germline gives CDR1 LNHDA, CDR2 SQIVND (reference sequence). In DNA, the CDR3 is TGTGCCAGTAGTATAGAGGGCGGGAGGTCCTACAATGAGCAGTTCTTC. It codes for CASSIEGGRSYNEQFF. Together with reference TRBV19 and TRBJ2-1, the CDR3 gives the full variable domain: DGGITQSPKYLFRKEGQNVTLSCEQNLNHDAMYWYRQDPGQGLRLIYYSQIVNDFQKGDIAEGYSVSREKKESFPLTVTSAQKNPTAFYLCASSIEGGRSYNEQFFGPGTRLTVL.

This clone was picked up a small number of times. The chain carries TRBV7-6 and TRBJ2-7; TRBD1 aligns across 7 bases. The J segment lost 7 bases and the V segment lost 3 bases, leaving 9 bases of the junction unmatched. This CDR3 spans 14 amino acids. Germline CDR1 reads SGHVS; CDR2 reads FNYEAQ. CDR3 DNA: TGTGCCAGCAGCTTGGGACAGTACCTTCGTGAGCAGTACTTC. It specifies CASSLGQYLREQYF. The whole variable domain, remainder taken from reference TRBV7-6 and TRBJ2-7, is GAGVSQSPRYKVTKRGQDVALRCDPISGHVSLYWYRQALGQGPEFLTYFNYEAQQDKSGLPNDRFSAERPEGSISTLTIQRTEQRDSAMYRCASSLGQYLREQYFGPGTRLTVT.

The table lists this clone with a few counts. The V and J genes are TRBV25-1 and TRBJ2-7; 7 positions match TRBD1. Losses at the gene ends were 4 bases for V and 3 bases for J; bases not matched to a gene: 6. In germline, CDR1 is MGHDK, CDR2 SYGVNS. CDR3 length: 14 residues. The CDR3 DNA sequence: TGTGCCAGCAGTGTTTATGGACAGGACTACGAGCAGTACTTC. Its protein is CASSVYGQDYEQYF.

The chain joins TRBV2 to TRBJ1-2; weak D call: TRBD1 (6 bases). V lost 7 bases and J lost 8, with 17 bases in between. Germline values: CDR1 SNHLY, CDR2 FYNNEI. The CDR3 sequence is 13 residues long. The CDR3 reads CASTESGEEGYTF. The CDR3 DNA reads TGTGCCAGCACCGAGTCAGGGGAGGAGGGCTACACCTTC. The full variable domain, its missing parts supplied by reference TRBV2 and TRBJ1-2, is EPEVTQTPSHQVTQMGQEVILRCVPISNHLYFYWYRQILGQKVEFLVSFYNNEISEKSEIFDDQFSVERPDGSNFTLKIRSTKLEDSAMYFCASTESGEEGYTFGSGTRLTVV.

This clone is labeled large. The chain links TRBV27 to TRBJ2-7; D possibly matches TRBD1 or TRBD2 (5 bases each). The CDR3 sequence is 16 residues long. The germline CDR1 and CDR2 sequences are MNHEY and SMNVEV (reference sequence). Trimming left V 0 bases short and J 0 bases short, with 12 bases between. The CDR3 here is CASSLSVGTYSYEQYF. DNA for the CDR3: TGTGCCAGCAGTTTATCGGTTGGGACGTACTCCTACGAGCAGTACTTC.

The V gene is TRBV6-5, the J gene TRBJ2-1, with TRBD2 matching over 11 bases. CDR1 and CDR2 from the germline V gene are MNHEY and SVGAGI. J gave up 3 bases and V 7 bases, and 5 bases lay outside the gene matches. The CDR3 consists of 15 residues. Written as DNA, the CDR3 is TGTGCCAGCAACTTACTAGCGGGGGACTACAATGAGCAGTTCTTC. Protein product: CASNLLAGDYNEQFF.

The chain joins TRBV28 to TRBJ2-2; D is possibly TRBD1 (6 bases). This CDR3 has 15 residues. Trimming pared 3 bases from V and 4 bases from J, leaving 12 bases between. Germline lookup yields CDR1 MDHEN and CDR2 SYDVKM. CDR3 sequence (DNA): TGTGCCAGCAGTTTGCAGGGGAGTACCACCGGGGAGCTGTTTTTT. As protein: CASSLQGSTTGELFF.

This chain links TRBV27 with TRBJ2-1, with 10 bases aligning to TRBD2. Looked up from germline, CDR1 is MNHEY and CDR2 is SMNVEV (reference sequence). The V and J ends lost 3 bases and 8 bases, in that order; junction bases with no gene match: 7. This CDR3 region has 15 residues. Here the CDR3 reads CASSLMGLATDEQFF. The CDR3 nucleotides read TGTGCCAGCAGTTTGATGGGACTAGCGACGGATGAGCAGTTCTTC.

This chain connects TRBV15 to TRBJ2-1, with 7 bases that match TRBD2. With 1 base clipped from V and 5 bases from J, the junction kept 8 bases outside the gene matches. CDR3 size: 16 residues. CDR1 and CDR2 (germline): LNHNV, YYDKDF (reference sequence). The CDR3 DNA reads as TGTGCCACCAGCAGAGTGTCTAGCGGCCAGAACAATGAGCAGTTCTTC. Encoded protein: CATSRVSSGQNNEQFF.

The chain employs TRBV2 and TRBJ1-4; 8 positions agree with TRBD1. J gave up 4 bases and V 3 bases, and 10 bases lay outside the gene matches. Germline CDR1 and CDR2: SNHLY and FYNNEI. This CDR3 region has 17 residues. The CDR3 bases are TGTGCCAGCAGTGACTGGGCAGGGGGCAGTGATAATGAAAAACTGTTTTTT. Amino acids: CASSDWAGGSDNEKLFF.

J is TRBJ1-2 and V is TRBV29-1; maybe TRBD1 (6 bases). This CDR3 is 11 amino acids long. Trimming left V 4 bases short and J 8 bases short, with 11 bases between. Germline CDR1 SQVTM, CDR2 ANQGSEA. CDR3 coding DNA: TGCAGCGTTGCCGTCGGGGGCGGCTACACCTTC. It specifies CSVAVGGGYTF.

The rearrangement joins TRBV9 to TRBJ2-5; tentatively, D is TRBD1 (6 bases). Per the germline V gene, CDR1 is SGDLS and CDR2 is YYNGEE. The CDR3 is 14 residues long. V was shortened by 0 bases and J by 3 bases, with 9 bases between the two germline ends. The CDR3 bases are TGTGCCAGCAGCGTAGGGAACAGGGAAGAGACCCAGTACTTC. The encoded protein is CASSVGNREETQYF.

The chain has TRBV7-3 and TRBJ2-1; D is possibly TRBD1 (5 bases). The length of the CDR3 is 15 residues. Looked up from germline, CDR1 is SGHTA and CDR2 is FQGTGA. Deletions cut 6 bases from V and 0 bases from J, with 12 bases between. The CDR3 sequence is CASSWRQSSYNEQFF. Here the CDR3 DNA reads TGTGCCAGCAGTTGGAGACAGAGCTCCTACAATGAGCAGTTCTTC.

The chain combines TRBV11-2 with TRBJ2-2, with D possibly being TRBD1 (6 bases). CDR1 SGHAT and CDR2 FQNNGV come from the germline V gene. Deletions cut 5 bases from V and 7 bases from J, with 17 bases between. The CDR3 runs to 15 residues. The CDR3 region has the DNA TGTGCCAGCAGCAATACAGGGAATGGGGACGGGGAGCTGTTTTTT. Translation: CASSNTGNGDGELFF.

The chain has TRBV5-1 and TRBJ1-2, with D perhaps matching TRBD1 (5 bases). Germline V lookup: CDR1 SGHRS, CDR2 YFSETQ. Trimming took 0 bases from V and 8 from J, leaving 11 bases between them. CDR3 size: 13 residues. In DNA form, the CDR3 reads TGCGCCAGCAGCTTGGCGGGGACGGACGGCTACACCTTC. Its protein is CASSLAGTDGYTF.

This chain joins TRBV19 and TRBJ1-4; tentatively, D is TRBD1 (5 bases). The germline V gene encodes CDR1 LNHDA and CDR2 SQIVND (reference sequence). V lost 5 bases and J lost 8, with 24 bases in between. The CDR3 runs 17 residues. CDR3 amino acids: CASSSGSGHPSGEKLFF. The DNA for the CDR3 is TGTGCCAGTAGTTCCGGGTCAGGGCACCCCTCGGGGGAAAAACTGTTTTTT.

The gene calls are TRBV11-3 and TRBJ2-1; unclear D gene. The CDR3 sequence is 13 residues long. Germline lookup yields CDR1 SGHNT and CDR2 YENEEA. V was trimmed by 5 bases and J by 0 bases, leaving 5 bases between them. CDR3 sequence (DNA): TGTGCCAGCAGCCTCAGCTCCTACAATGAGCAGTTCTTC. Amino acids: CASSLSSYNEQFF.